A single sample gave rise to the 3 T cell receptor beta chains below, sequenced in a study of sequential checkpoint blockade in melanoma. The treatment is: randomized to nivolumab then ipilimumab (arm A) or the reverse (arm B). Using immunoSEQ multiplex PCR, the repertoire was profiled, and TCRdb retains in-frame clones only, with some absent. The sample lists about 9,200 clones; 20% to 25% were seen once. Sequences were derived from tumor tissue (inferred from file names), sampled from a patient given nivolumab and ipilimumab in sequence. These TCRs come from a human donor with melanoma.

This sequence joins TRBV6-8 and TRBJ1-1; no clear D. Per the germline V gene, CDR1 is MNHGY and CDR2 is SAAAGT. Trimming removed 4 bases from V and 1 base from J, with 13 bases in between. The CDR3 covers 15 residues. CDR3 sequence (DNA): TGTGCCAGCAGTTTCTCGACGCAGACGAACACTGAAGCTTTCTTT. Encoded protein: CASSFSTQTNTEAFF.

This clone was found many times. The chain links TRBV11-3 to TRBJ2-3, with D possibly matching TRBD1 (5 bases). This CDR3 is 15 amino acids long. Germline lookup yields CDR1 SGHNT and CDR2 YENEEA. Trimming left V 5 bases short and J 1 base short, with 13 bases between. The CDR3 nucleotides read TGTGCCAGCAGCCCCTCACAGGTCGGCACAGATACGCAGTATTTT. Protein sequence: CASSPSQVGTDTQYF.

There are many counts of this clone. The rearrangement joins TRBV11-3 to TRBJ2-3; no firm D call. CDR3 length equals 15 residues. The ends were cut back, 1 base at V and 0 bases at J, with 8 bases in the middle. Germline lookup yields CDR1 SGHNT and CDR2 YENEEA. CDR3 sequence: CASSLGLGSTDTQYF. DNA for the CDR3: TGTGCCAGCAGCTTAGGTTTGGGAAGCACAGATACGCAGTATTTT.